The clone carrying this T cell receptor (beta chain) was detected only a few times. A junction boundary mismatches the germline segment, possibly from a read error. Treatment: randomized to nivolumab then ipilimumab (arm A) or the reverse (arm B). Sorted cells were live CD3+CD8+, lacking CD19 and CD56, from PBMCs. The data stem from a study of sequential checkpoint blockade in melanoma. Produced via immunoSEQ multiplex PCR; TCRdb's table is partial and in-frame only. The sample lists 17,000 or so clones, just under 75% occurring once. This CDR3 spans 16 amino acids. Germline CDR1 SEHNR, CDR2 FQNEAQ (reference sequence).

The specimen was CD8+ T cells sorted from blood (inferred from file names), collected from a patient given nivolumab and ipilimumab in sequence. The TCR originated in a human donor with melanoma. This chain joins TRBV7-9 and TRBJ2-6; D gene uncertain. CDR3: CASSQDGGSGANVLTF. As DNA, the CDR3 is TGCGCCAGCAGCCAAGATGGCGGCTCTGGGGCCAACGTCCTGACTTTC.